The 17 T cell receptor beta chains reported below all come from one sample, sequenced in a study of early T cells in non-severe SARS-CoV-2 infection. TCRdb called the 5' RACE reads again in MiXCR, with one record for every CDR3 protein. The data show some 48,000 distinct CDR3 sequences, with about 9.8% seen just once and roughly 8.3% held by the top ten. The sample comprised whole blood. The receptors were gathered from an adult who was a healthcare worker with PCR-confirmed SARS-CoV-2 infection or an uninfected control (not recorded which).

The chain links TRBV3-1 to TRBJ2-5, with D possibly called TRBD1 or TRBD2 (5 bases each). This CDR3 has 12 amino acids. Germline CDR1 is LGHDT and CDR2 is YNNKEL (reference sequence). Trimming took off 8 bases at V and 5 bases at J, with 12 bases between the two ends. CDR3 in amino acids: CASRAGTETQYF. The CDR3 coding sequence is TGTGCCAGCCGGGCAGGGACGGAGACCCAGTACTTC.

This clonotype was seen repeatedly, ten times or more. The rearrangement links TRBV5-4 to TRBJ2-7; the match to TRBD1 covers 9 bases. Germline CDR1 and CDR2: SGHNT and YYREEE (reference sequence). The CDR3 has 14 residues. V shed 4 bases and J 2 bases; nucleotides not matched to a gene: 4. CDR3 in amino acids: CASSHDRGAYEQYF. In DNA, the CDR3 is TGTGCCAGCAGCCATGACAGGGGGGCCTACGAGCAGTACTTC.

This clonotype was detected many times. The gene calls are TRBV12-3 or TRBV12-4 and TRBJ1-1; TRBD1 is a possible D gene (6 bases). V lost 6 bases and J lost 8, with 19 bases in between. This CDR3 has 14 residues. This CDR3 is CASRSHGQTYEAFF. Written as DNA, the CDR3 is TGTGCCAGCAGATCACACGGACAGACCTACGAAGCTTTCTTT.

This clonotype was seen a handful of times. This rearrangement joins TRBV6-6 to TRBJ2-1, with TRBD2 matching 12 bases. The CDR3 spans 16 residues. Germline CDR1 and CDR2: MNHNY and SVGAGI (reference sequence). V was clipped by 5 bases and J by 2 bases; unmatched bases: 4. The CDR3 bases are TGTGCCAGCAGTCCCCTAGCGGGAGGGGCCTACAATGAGCAGTTCTTC. Translation gives CASSPLAGGAYNEQFF.

The sample holds many counts of this clonotype. The chain's CDR3 is CASSQDDASSNYGYTF. Written as DNA, the CDR3 is TGCGCCAGCAGCCAAGATGATGCCAGCTCTAACTATGGCTACACCTTC. V gene TRBV4-1 combines with J gene TRBJ1-2; D call uncertain. This CDR3 region has 16 residues. V lost 0 bases to trimming and J lost 0 bases, with 11 bases between them. Looked up from germline, CDR1 is MGHRA and CDR2 is YSYEKL.

The rearrangement links TRBV5-1 to TRBJ2-4; 7 nucleotides agree with TRBD2. Germline V gene sequence: CDR1 SGHRS, CDR2 YFSETQ. The CDR3 contains 16 residues. With 1 base clipped from V and 3 bases from J, the junction kept 7 bases outside the gene matches. CDR3 nucleotide sequence: TGCGCCAGCAGCTTGAAGGGCGGGGACTACAAAAACATTCAGTACTTC. Amino acid sequence: CASSLKGGDYKNIQYF.

This clonotype was picked up many times. This chain links TRBV19 with TRBJ1-5; TRBD1 agrees at 7 bases. Trimming cost V 9 bases and J 3 bases; bases outside gene matches: 11. This CDR3 has 15 residues. The germline gives CDR1 LNHDA, CDR2 SQIVND (reference sequence). Here the CDR3 reads CASGSWDSNNQPQHF. CDR3 nucleotide sequence: TGTGCCAGCGGATCCTGGGACAGTAACAATCAGCCCCAGCATTTT.

This clonotype appeared a few times. The chain employs TRBV28 and TRBJ2-7; D call uncertain. Per germline, CDR1 MDHEN and CDR2 SYDVKM. Trimming removed 2 bases at V and 1 base at J, with 6 bases between. CDR3 size: 13 residues. The CDR3 spells CASSLTPSYEQYF. The CDR3 nucleotides read TGTGCCAGCAGTTTAACACCTTCCTACGAGCAGTACTTC.

In this sample, this clonotype turned up a few times. The chain carries TRBV7-6 and TRBJ2-1; D is uncertain. The V end lost 5 bases, the J end lost 4 bases, and 9 bases lay between the germline ends. The V gene's germline CDR1 is SGHVS and CDR2 FNYEAQ. This CDR3 region has 13 residues. The CDR3 region has the DNA TGTGCCAGCAGCCGAGAGAAGTACAATGAGCAGTTCTTC. This sequence encodes CASSREKYNEQFF.

This clonotype was counted once. This rearrangement joins TRBV12-3 or TRBV12-4 to TRBJ2-1, with D possibly matching TRBD2 (6 bases). The V end was cut by 8 bases, the J end by 5 bases, with 19 bases between. The CDR3 spans 15 residues. This CDR3 reads CASAQAGRRDNEQFF. The CDR3 bases are TGTGCCAGCGCCCAAGCCGGGAGAAGAGACAATGAGCAGTTCTTC.

This clonotype was seen repeatedly, ten times or more. The rearrangement links TRBV7-6 to TRBJ2-5; no clear D. With 5 bases removed from V and 1 base from J, the gap between germline ends came to 11 bases. In germline, CDR1 is SGHVS, CDR2 FNYEAQ. The CDR3 length is 14 residues. The CDR3 bases are TGTGCCAGCAGCCTAGGACCGAGCCAAGAGACCCAGTACTTC. It is translated as CASSLGPSQETQYF.

This clonotype was seen only a few times. J is TRBJ2-1 and V is TRBV2, with D tentatively TRBD1 or TRBD2 (5 bases each). V was trimmed by 5 bases and J by 6 bases, leaving 20 bases between them. This CDR3 has 16 residues. The germline gives CDR1 SNHLY, CDR2 FYNNEI. The CDR3 nucleotides read TGTGCCAGCAGTCAGGCCGAGGGGCGTAGCAGCAATGAGCAGTTCTTC. It encodes CASSQAEGRSSNEQFF.

This chain links TRBV5-1 with TRBJ2-7; 7 bases align to TRBD2. Germline lookup yields CDR1 SGHRS and CDR2 YFSETQ. CDR3 size: 14 residues. J gave up 8 bases and V 2 bases, and 10 bases lay outside the gene matches. DNA of the CDR3: TGCGCCAGCAGCTTTAGGGAGGGGCCGTCTCAGCAGTACTTC. This translates into CASSFREGPSQQYF.

This clonotype has at least ten counts. The chain combines TRBV18 with TRBJ2-1, with D possibly being TRBD2 (5 bases). Germline V gene data show CDR1 as KGHSH and CDR2 as LQKENI. The germline V and J ends were trimmed by 3 bases and 0 bases, with 15 bases remaining between them. This CDR3 has 17 residues. The CDR3 DNA reads as TGTGCCAGCTCACCCAGGACTGCAGGATCCTCCTACAATGAGCAGTTCTTC. It encodes CASSPRTAGSSYNEQFF.

This clonotype was seen at least ten times. The J gene is TRBJ2-7, the V gene TRBV6-1; TRBD1 agrees at 9 bases. J lost 2 bases, V lost 4 bases, and 12 bases had no gene match. The CDR3 consists of 17 residues. Germline V lookup: CDR1 MNHNS, CDR2 SASEGT. Written as DNA, the CDR3 is TGTGCCAGCAGTGCGGGACAGGGAAGAACCCTTCCCTACGAGCAGTACTTC. The encoded protein is CASSAGQGRTLPYEQYF.

A few counts support this clonotype. The rearrangement uses TRBV6-5 and TRBJ1-5; 8 nucleotides line up with TRBD1. Germline V gives CDR1 MNHEY, CDR2 SVGAGI. The length of the CDR3 is 17 residues. The ends lost 5 bases at V and 5 bases at J; junction bases unmatched: 14. DNA of the CDR3: TGTGCCAGCAGTCAGTACCGACAGGGGCGGTGGGATCAGCCCCAGCATTTT. This sequence encodes CASSQYRQGRWDQPQHF.

This clonotype was counted only a few times. The chain carries TRBV11-2 and TRBJ2-7, with 8 bases lining up with TRBD1. The germline gives CDR1 SGHAT, CDR2 FQNNGV. After removal of 5 bases from V and 1 base from J, the junction contained 7 bases not matched to a gene. This CDR3 comprises 15 residues. This chain's CDR3 is CASSLPGQASYEQYF. The DNA of the CDR3 is TGTGCCAGCAGCCTGCCGGGACAGGCGTCCTACGAGCAGTACTTC.